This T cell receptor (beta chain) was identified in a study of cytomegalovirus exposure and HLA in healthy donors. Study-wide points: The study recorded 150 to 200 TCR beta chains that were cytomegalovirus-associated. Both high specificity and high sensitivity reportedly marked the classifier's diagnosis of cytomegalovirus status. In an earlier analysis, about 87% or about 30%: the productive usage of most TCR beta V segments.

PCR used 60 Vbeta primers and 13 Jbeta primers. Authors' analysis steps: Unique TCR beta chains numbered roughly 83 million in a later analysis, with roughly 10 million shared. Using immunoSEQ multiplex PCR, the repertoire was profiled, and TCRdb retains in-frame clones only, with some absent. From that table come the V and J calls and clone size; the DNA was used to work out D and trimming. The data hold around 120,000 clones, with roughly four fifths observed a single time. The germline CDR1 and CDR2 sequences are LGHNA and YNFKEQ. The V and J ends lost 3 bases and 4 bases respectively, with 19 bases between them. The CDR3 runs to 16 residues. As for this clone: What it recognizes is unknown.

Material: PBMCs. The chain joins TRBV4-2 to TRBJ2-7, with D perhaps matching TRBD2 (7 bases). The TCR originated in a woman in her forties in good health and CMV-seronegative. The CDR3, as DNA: TGTGCCAGCAGCCAGGCCCGGGGGGCAGGGACGTACGAGCAGTACTTC. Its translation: CASSQARGAGTYEQYF.